The 29 T cell receptor beta chains listed next were all sequenced from one sample in a study of OX40 agonist ivuxolimab in advanced cancers. Clones were read by immunoSEQ multiplex PCR, and TCRdb kept only the in-frame ones, dropping some. The sample records 71,000 or so clones, approximately 93% being singletons. Sample: CD4+ or CD8+ T cells sorted from blood, taken in a trial of the OX40 agonist ivuxolimab. Receptors were obtained from an adult with an advanced solid tumor such as melanoma, head and neck, liver or kidney cancer.

V and J are TRBV6-5 and TRBJ1-1; D unclear. This CDR3 spans 13 amino acids. Germline assignment: CDR1 MNHEY and CDR2 SVGAGI. Trimming took 2 bases from V and 1 from J, leaving 5 bases between them. CDR3 sequence reads: CASSYESNTEAFF. CDR3 nucleotide sequence: TGTGCCAGCAGTTACGAGTCGAACACTGAAGCTTTCTTT.

The chain links TRBV9 to TRBJ1-6; no clear D gene. The CDR3 runs 12 residues. In germline, CDR1 is SGDLS, CDR2 YYNGEE. V was pared by 0 bases and J by 9 bases, with 4 bases between. The CDR3 region has the DNA TGTGCCAGCAGCGTAGGAGGTTCACCCCTCCACTTT. Amino acid sequence: CASSVGGSPLHF.

For the CDR3, the DNA is TGCGCCAGCAGCTTGGTCCGGGACAGGGGCGCGCGGGAGCAGTACTTC. Translation: CASSLVRDRGAREQYF. The rearrangement links TRBV5-1 to TRBJ2-7; 10 bases fit TRBD1. Trimming at V came to 0 bases and at J to 7 bases, leaving 10 bases not matched to a gene. The CDR3 runs to 16 residues. Germline V CDR1 and CDR2: SGHRS, YFSETQ.

Worth noting for this clone: This CDR3 is also generated by other DNA sequences in the sample. The chain has TRBV27 and TRBJ1-2, with D hard to call. There are 15 residues in the CDR3. Germline-derived CDR1 and CDR2 are MNHEY and SMNVEV (reference sequence). V lost 0 bases, J lost 4 bases, and 12 bases lay in between. The CDR3 loop is CASSLSVGGGYGYTF. DNA of the CDR3: TGTGCCAGCAGTTTATCGGTTGGCGGAGGCTATGGCTACACCTTC.

This chain uses TRBV11-2 with TRBJ2-3, with 7 bases that match TRBD2. Trimming at V came to 5 bases and at J to 8 bases, leaving 13 bases not matched to a gene. CDR1 SGHAT and CDR2 FQNNGV come from the germline V gene. The CDR3 loop spans 15 amino acids. The CDR3 loop reads CASSQIAGPGGTQYF. CDR3 bases: TGTGCCAGCAGCCAAATAGCGGGCCCCGGGGGTACGCAGTATTTT.

The chain is built from TRBV2 and TRBJ2-5; D call uncertain. This CDR3 spans 11 amino acids. The V end lost 3 bases, the J end lost 4 bases, and 3 bases lay between the germline ends. Germline CDR1 SNHLY, CDR2 FYNNEI. The CDR3 coding sequence is TGTGCCAGCAGTGACATAGAGACCCAGTACTTC. Protein product: CASSDIETQYF.

The V call is TRBV7-6, the J call TRBJ2-3, with 10 bases matching TRBD1. The CDR3 is 17 amino acids. Germline CDR1 is SGHVS and CDR2 is FNYEAQ. The V segment lost 6 bases and the J segment 4 bases; nucleotides outside the gene matches: 13. CDR3 amino acids: CASSPPPGQGRADTQYF. The CDR3 DNA is TGTGCCAGCAGTCCTCCTCCGGGACAGGGGAGAGCAGATACGCAGTATTTT.

V gene TRBV25-1 combines with J gene TRBJ2-5, with TRBD2 matching 8 bases. Trimming cost V 1 base and J 6 bases; bases outside gene matches: 7. Germline V gives CDR1 MGHDK, CDR2 SYGVNS. The CDR3 extends over 15 amino acids. The CDR3 sequence: CASSEFPGGGQTQYF. In DNA form, the CDR3 reads TGTGCCAGCAGTGAATTCCCGGGAGGGGGACAGACCCAGTACTTC. Looking up the rest from reference TRBV25-1 and TRBJ2-5 gives the full variable domain: EADIYQTPRYLVIGTGKKITLECSQTMGHDKMYWYQQDPGMELHLIHYSYGVNSTEKGDLSSESTVSRIRTEHFPLTLESARPSHTSQYLCASSEFPGGGQTQYFGPGTRLLVL.

A single count supports this clone. The V gene is TRBV27, the J gene TRBJ1-1; 11 positions agree with TRBD1. V dropped 6 bases and J dropped 2; count of bases not matched to a gene: 11. Germline-derived CDR1 and CDR2 are MNHEY and SMNVEV (reference sequence). This CDR3 contains 17 residues. Written as DNA, the CDR3 is TGTGCCAGCAGGGCGGACAGGGGGCCGGTAGAAAACACTGAAGCTTTCTTT. The encoded protein is CASRADRGPVENTEAFF.

The rearrangement links TRBV7-9 to TRBJ2-1; 7 bases agree with TRBD2. The CDR3 runs to 14 residues. V was clipped by 3 bases and J by 9 bases; unmatched bases: 8. CDR1 and CDR2 (germline): SEHNR, FQNEAQ (reference sequence). CDR3 sequence: CASSLSVAGGEQFF. Here the CDR3 DNA reads TGTGCCAGCAGCTTGTCTGTAGCGGGTGGTGAGCAGTTCTTC.

The J gene is TRBJ2-2, the V gene TRBV4-3, with unresolved D. CDR3 length: 16 amino acids. Germline V gene lookup returns CDR1 LGHNA and CDR2 YSLEER. Trimming removed 0 bases at V and 2 bases at J, with 10 bases between. CDR3 DNA sequence: TGCGCCAGCAGCCAAGATTCAGGCAGCAACACCGGGGAGCTGTTTTTT. It encodes CASSQDSGSNTGELFF.

This clone was observed a single time. CDR3 in amino acids: CASSLTTGGDNEQFF. DNA of the CDR3: TGTGCCAGCAGCTTAACGACTGGGGGGGACAATGAGCAGTTCTTC. This chain uses TRBV7-3 with TRBJ2-1, with 7 bases matching TRBD2. The CDR3 is made up of 15 amino acids. Looked up from germline, CDR1 is SGHTA and CDR2 is FQGTGA. V lost 0 bases, J lost 5 bases, and 4 bases stayed unmatched.

CDR3 sequence: CASSHSSASGGYEQYF. CDR3 sequence (DNA): TGCGCCAGCAGCCATTCTTCGGCTAGCGGGGGATACGAGCAGTACTTC. The chain recombines TRBV5-1 with TRBJ2-7; 10 bases map to TRBD2. Germline loops: CDR1 SGHRS, CDR2 YFSETQ. The CDR3 sequence is 16 residues long. Trimming cost V 4 bases and J 4 bases; bases outside gene matches: 11.

The J gene is TRBJ1-2, the V gene TRBV23-1; 7 nucleotides line up with TRBD1. TRBV23-1 qualifies as an ORF whose function is uncertain. Unmatched junction bases numbered 5, after V lost 1 base and J lost 6 bases. The CDR3 is made up of 14 amino acids. In nucleotides, the CDR3 is TGCGCCAGCAGTCAATGCGACAGGGCGGATGGCTACACCTTC. Amino acids: CASSQCDRADGYTF.

This clone was picked up one time. V and J are TRBV15 and TRBJ1-2; TRBD1 is a possible D gene (5 bases). In germline, CDR1 is LNHNV, CDR2 YYDKDF (reference sequence). This CDR3 contains 15 residues. V lost 2 bases to trimming and J lost 8 bases, with 18 bases between them. The CDR3 DNA follows: TGTGCCACCAGCAGACCTGGGCGGGGGATGGAGGGCTACACCTTC. The encoded protein is CATSRPGRGMEGYTF. The full variable domain, rest sourced from reference TRBV15 and TRBJ1-2, is DAMVIQNPRYQVTQFGKPVTLSCSQTLNHNVMYWYQQKSSQAPKLLFHYYDKDFNNEADTPDNFQSRRPNTSFCFLDIRSPGLGDTAMYLCATSRPGRGMEGYTFGSGTRLTVV.

This clone was seen once. This chain uses TRBV23-1 with TRBJ2-7; D is possibly TRBD1 (6 bases). TRBV23-1 qualifies as an ORF whose function is uncertain. V gave up 1 base and J gave up 2 bases, with 9 bases separating them. The CDR3 is made up of 14 amino acids. In DNA form, the CDR3 reads TGCGCCAGCAGTCAATGGGGGCGAACCTACGAGCAGTACTTC. It yields the protein CASSQWGRTYEQYF.

V and J are TRBV4-1 and TRBJ2-7; D could derive from TRBD1 or TRBD2 (5 bases each). This CDR3 spans 15 amino acids. V was shortened by 4 bases and J by 3 bases, with 16 bases between the two germline ends. Germline CDR1 MGHRA, CDR2 YSYEKL. CDR3 in amino acids: CASSPSGLGGYEQYF. The CDR3 nucleotides read TGCGCCAGCAGCCCCTCGGGGCTTGGGGGCTACGAGCAGTACTTC.

The chain couples TRBV4-1 to TRBJ1-1; D is perhaps TRBD1 (5 bases). The CDR3 runs to 15 residues. Deletions cut 1 base from V and 5 bases from J, with 14 bases between. Germline V gene data show CDR1 as MGHRA and CDR2 as YSYEKL. The CDR3 DNA sequence: TGCGCCAGCAGCCAAGTTGCGACAGAAGCAACTGAAGCTTTCTTT. Translation: CASSQVATEATEAFF.

The gene calls are TRBV14 and TRBJ1-1; TRBD1 might be the D (5 bases). V lost 1 base, J lost 4 bases, and 10 bases lay in between. The length of the CDR3 is 14 residues. The V gene's germline CDR1 is SGHDN and CDR2 FVKESK. The CDR3 region has the DNA TGTGCCAGCAGCCAAGTGGGGGGTCTCACTGAAGCTTTCTTT. Translating it yields CASSQVGGLTEAFF.

The rearrangement uses TRBV7-8 and TRBJ2-7, with TRBD1 as a possible D gene (6 bases). Trimming cost V 5 bases and J 5 bases, with 16 bases left between them. The CDR3 loop spans 14 amino acids. CDR1 SGHVS and CDR2 FQNEAQ come from the germline V gene. CDR3 sequence: CASSLAAGAHEQYF. CDR3 DNA: TGTGCCAGCAGCCTGGCCGCAGGGGCCCACGAGCAGTACTTC.

The chain carries TRBV9 and TRBJ1-1; D is unresolved. The length of the CDR3 is 15 residues. Trimming shortened V by 4 bases and J by 0 bases, and 13 bases separated the two germline ends. Germline values: CDR1 SGDLS, CDR2 YYNGEE. The CDR3 sequence: CASSPDGQMNTEAFF. CDR3 coding DNA: TGTGCCAGCAGCCCCGACGGCCAGATGAACACTGAAGCTTTCTTT.

In this sample, this clone turned up once. This chain joins TRBV4-1 and TRBJ1-2, with a possible D match to TRBD1 (5 bases). Germline V gene data show CDR1 as MGHRA and CDR2 as YSYEKL. This CDR3 region has 14 residues. The V end was cut by 3 bases, the J end by 8 bases, with 16 bases between. The CDR3 sequence: CASSQYSGTDGYTF. The CDR3 DNA follows: TGCGCCAGCAGCCAGTACTCCGGGACGGACGGCTACACCTTC.

The V gene is TRBV9, the J gene TRBJ1-3; possible D gene TRBD1, 5 bases. The V gene lost 7 bases and the J gene lost 0 bases, with 11 bases spanning the gap. The germline gives CDR1 SGDLS, CDR2 YYNGEE. This CDR3 region has 14 residues. CDR3 sequence: CASGAGFSGNTIYF. Here the CDR3 DNA reads TGTGCCAGCGGGGCTGGTTTCTCTGGAAACACCATATATTTT.

V gene TRBV19 combines with J gene TRBJ1-2; a possible D gene is TRBD1 (6 bases). The CDR3 is 12 residues long. Trimming took off 8 bases at V and 4 bases at J, with 11 bases between the two ends. Germline CDR1 is LNHDA and CDR2 is SQIVND (reference sequence). DNA of the CDR3: TGTGCCAGTGGAACAGGGTTCTATGGCTACACCTTC. Protein: CASGTGFYGYTF.

This clone was detected only once. The V and J genes are TRBV6-5 and TRBJ1-2; tentative D call: TRBD1 (6 bases). V was pared by 6 bases and J by 3 bases, with 8 bases between. CDR1 MNHEY and CDR2 SVGAGI come from the germline V gene. The CDR3 length is 12 residues. CDR3 DNA sequence: TGTGCCAGCAGACAGGGTGACTATGGCTACACCTTC. Translated, it gives CASRQGDYGYTF.

In this sample, this clone turned up once. J is TRBJ2-2 and V is TRBV27, with 9 bases aligning to TRBD2. Germline trimming cut 6 bases from V and 9 bases from J; bases unmatched to any gene: 11. The CDR3 has 15 residues. Germline lookup yields CDR1 MNHEY and CDR2 SMNVEV (reference sequence). CDR3 DNA: TGTGCCAGCAGCCTGACTAGCGGCCGGGCCTGGGAGCTGTTTTTT. Translation: CASSLTSGRAWELFF.

The chain's CDR3 is CASSQETGTYEQYF. CDR3 nucleotide sequence: TGCGCCAGCAGCCAAGAAACCGGGACCTACGAGCAGTACTTC. The chain combines TRBV4-1 with TRBJ2-7; D might be TRBD2 (5 bases). Trimming shortened V by 0 bases and J by 2 bases, and 8 bases separated the two germline ends. There are 14 residues in the CDR3. Germline V gene lookup returns CDR1 MGHRA and CDR2 YSYEKL.

V usage is TRBV11-2 and J usage is TRBJ2-1, with 8 bases lining up with TRBD1. This CDR3 spans 16 amino acids. V dropped 6 bases and J dropped 7; count of bases not matched to a gene: 14. Germline assignment: CDR1 SGHAT and CDR2 FQNNGV. This chain's CDR3 is CASRPRSGGSRNEQFF. CDR3 coding DNA: TGTGCCAGCAGACCTCGCTCAGGGGGCTCAAGGAATGAGCAGTTCTTC.

Regarding this clone: This sample includes further DNA sequences coding for the same CDR3. J is TRBJ1-5 and V is TRBV5-4; tentative D call: TRBD1 (5 bases). There are 14 residues in the CDR3. Germline lookup yields CDR1 SGHNT and CDR2 YYREEE (reference sequence). Trimming removed 1 base from V and 2 bases from J, with 7 bases in between. The CDR3 nucleotides read TGTGCCAGCAGCTTGATGGGGGGCAATCAGCCCCAGCATTTT. The encoded protein is CASSLMGGNQPQHF.